This is a list of T cell receptor beta chains from one sample in a study of blood T cell repertoires in COVID-19. Profiling relied on immunoSEQ multiplex PCR, and the TCRdb table lists in-frame clones only, not all of them. The top ten hold around 10% of the sample, which has about 260,000 clones, about four fifths seen once. The specimen sequenced was peripheral blood. These receptors were collected from a woman in her 50s who had recovered from COVID-19. The CDR3 runs from the conserved cysteine through the conserved F or W. A D gene is named only where the DNA matches it firmly. The size of a clone is reported for some rows only, either as once, few or many, or as a class for expanded clones.

d_call clone_size j_call v_call cdr3_aa cdr3_nt
TRBD2 - TRBJ2-1 TRBV9 CASSVSHSGRIGNEQFF TGTGCCAGCAGCGTATCCCATAGCGGGAGGATCGGCAATGAGCAGTTCTTC
- - TRBJ2-7 TRBV7-2 CASSSFSSYEQYF TGTGCCAGCAGCTCGTTCAGCTCCTACGAGCAGTACTTC
TRBD2 - TRBJ2-3 TRBV5-1 CASSPGGSRADTQYF TGCGCCAGCAGCCCGGGGGGGAGTAGAGCAGATACGCAGTATTTT
- - TRBJ1-6 TRBV18 CASSPTGGYNSPLHF TGTGCCAGCTCCCCAACGGGGGGCTATAATTCACCCCTCCACTTT
TRBD2 few TRBJ2-1 TRBV7-2 CASSLLRGSTNEQFF TGTGCCAGCAGCTTATTGCGCGGGAGCACGAATGAGCAGTTCTTC
TRBD2 once TRBJ2-3 TRBV7-2 CASSYPTSGGSLLTDTQYF TGTGCCAGCAGCTACCCGACTAGCGGGGGGTCCCTCCTCACAGATACGCAGTATTTT
- - TRBJ1-6 TRBV2 CASEGAFTEGSPLHF TGTGCCAGCGAGGGCGCATTCACGGAGGGATCACCCCTCCACTTT
TRBD1 - TRBJ1-6 TRBV19 CASRTGTGVLGNSPLHF TGTGCCAGTAGAACCGGGACAGGGGTCTTGGGTAATTCACCCCTCCACTTT
- - TRBJ1-6 TRBV10-3 CAIRGSYNSPLHF TGTGCCATCCGGGGATCCTATAATTCACCCCTCCACTTT
- - TRBJ2-5 TRBV4-2 CASSQEKGRETQYF TGTGCCAGCAGCCAAGAAAAGGGGCGAGAGACCCAGTACTTC
TRBD1 - TRBJ2-7 TRBV4-2 CASSPSDRGGYEQYF TGTGCCAGCAGCCCCTCGGACAGGGGCGGCTACGAGCAGTACTTC
- few TRBJ2-7 TRBV7-8 CASSHRRSYEQYF TGTGCCAGCAGTCACCGGCGGTCCTACGAGCAGTACTTC
TRBD2 - TRBJ2-5 TRBV11-2 CASSPRLAGGGETQYF TGTGCCAGCAGCCCAAGACTAGCGGGGGGTGGGGAGACCCAGTACTTC
TRBD1 - TRBJ2-3 TRBV24-1 CATSDPGTAGDTQYF TGTGCCACCAGTGATCCGGGGACAGCAGGAGATACGCAGTATTTT
TRBD2 - TRBJ2-1 TRBV28 CASSPPSSGRVNEQFF TGTGCCAGCAGTCCCCCCTCTAGCGGGAGGGTGAATGAGCAGTTCTTC
TRBD1 few TRBJ2-7 TRBV7-2 CASSSGGQGYEQYF TGTGCCAGCAGCTCCGGGGGACAGGGCTACGAGCAGTACTTC
- - TRBJ1-2 TRBV6-2/TRBV6-3 CASSSYGGNYGYTF TGTGCCAGCAGTTCCTACGGGGGTAACTATGGCTACACCTTC
- few TRBJ2-7 TRBV9 CASSVGALTYEQYF TGTGCCAGCAGCGTAGGAGCTCTGACATACGAGCAGTACTTC
- - TRBJ2-7 TRBV28 CASSFGQAPYEQYF TGTGCCAGCAGTTTTGGGCAGGCACCCTACGAGCAGTACTTC
- once TRBJ1-2 TRBV5-1 CASSLAGGRNNYGYTF TGCGCCAGCAGCTTGGCCGGTGGGAGGAACAACTATGGCTACACCTTC
TRBD1 - TRBJ2-1 TRBV5-4 CASSSTGKQFF TGTGCCAGCAGCTCGACAGGGAAGCAGTTCTTC
TRBD1 - TRBJ1-4 TRBV2 CAGEGTGDFRGANEKLFF TGTGCCGGGGAGGGGACAGGGGACTTTCGGGGGGCTAATGAAAAACTGTTTTTT
TRBD1 - TRBJ1-2 TRBV27 CASSLLAGGGYGYTF TGTGCCAGCAGTTTACTTGCAGGGGGTGGCTATGGCTACACCTTC
- - TRBJ2-7 TRBV5-3 CARSNYWTERGEQYF TGTGCCAGAAGCAACTACTGGACAGAGAGGGGCGAGCAGTACTTC
TRBD2 many TRBJ2-7 TRBV7-2 CASSLASGGRGVEQYF TGTGCCAGCAGCTTAGCTAGCGGGGGCCGAGGGGTAGAGCAGTACTTC
- - TRBJ1-1 TRBV2 CASSPRRDTEAFF TGTGCCAGCAGTCCAAGGAGGGACACTGAAGCTTTCTTT
TRBD1 - TRBJ1-4 TRBV5-8 CASSRGRTGTLNEKLFF TGTGCCAGCAGCCGGGGCCGGACAGGGACTCTTAATGAAAAACTGTTTTTT
- - TRBJ2-3 TRBV2 CASEAGLSTDTQYF TGTGCCAGCGAGGCGGGTCTTAGCACAGATACGCAGTATTTT
TRBD1 - TRBJ1-2 TRBV10-2 CASRYAQGELGGYTF TGCGCCAGCAGGTACGCACAGGGGGAACTCGGTGGCTACACCTTC
- - TRBJ1-4 TRBV7-2 CASSKQVATNEKLFF TGTGCCAGCAGCAAACAGGTTGCAACTAATGAAAAACTGTTTTTT
- few TRBJ2-1 TRBV7-9 CASSPKDSYSYNEQFF TGTGCCAGCAGTCCGAAAGACAGCTACTCCTACAATGAGCAGTTCTTC
TRBD1 - TRBJ1-3 TRBV11-2 CASSVQGFSGNTIYF TGTGCCAGCAGCGTACAGGGGTTCTCTGGAAACACCATATATTTT
- - TRBJ1-6 TRBV6-6 CASRDTGAPLHF TGTGCCAGCAGGGACACAGGTGCACCCCTCCACTTT
- - TRBJ2-1 TRBV11-2 CASSLGRWDEQFF TGTGCCAGCAGCCTGGGCAGGTGGGATGAGCAGTTCTTC
- - TRBJ1-6 TRBV19 CASSPRSGEGASPLHF TGTGCCAGTAGTCCAAGATCAGGGGAAGGAGCCTCACCCCTCCACTTT